The sequence of this TCR beta chain was determined in a study of somatic mutations in cytotoxic T cells in rheumatoid arthritis. With respect to this clone: Its antigen is currently unknown.

Germline assignment: CDR1 GTSNPN and CDR2 SVGIG (reference sequence). Trimming left V 3 bases short and J 12 bases short, with 9 bases between. This CDR3 region has 10 residues. Authors' analysis steps: Rarely did patient CD8+ clones above 1% match published virus-specific TCRB sequences. Assay: immunoSEQ multiplex PCR; the TCRdb copy retains only in-frame clones and omits some. V, J and clone size are those of that table, while D and trimming were read from the DNA. The profile shows roughly 13,000 clones, over 70% of them singletons. Study-wide results and limits: Measured CD8+ T-cell clonality, a value compared between rheumatoid arthritis patients and age-matched healthy controls, did not differ significantly. Some patients, about an eighth of the roughly 65, had a largest CD8+ clone that exceeded 20% of CD8+ cells.

Specimen: CD8+ T cells sorted from blood. This TCR was sampled from an adult with rheumatoid arthritis. The rearrangement links TRBV30 to TRBJ2-1, with D unresolved. The chain's CDR3 is CAWRSNPQFF. CDR3 nucleotide sequence: TGTGCCTGGAGATCCAACCCGCAGTTCTTC.